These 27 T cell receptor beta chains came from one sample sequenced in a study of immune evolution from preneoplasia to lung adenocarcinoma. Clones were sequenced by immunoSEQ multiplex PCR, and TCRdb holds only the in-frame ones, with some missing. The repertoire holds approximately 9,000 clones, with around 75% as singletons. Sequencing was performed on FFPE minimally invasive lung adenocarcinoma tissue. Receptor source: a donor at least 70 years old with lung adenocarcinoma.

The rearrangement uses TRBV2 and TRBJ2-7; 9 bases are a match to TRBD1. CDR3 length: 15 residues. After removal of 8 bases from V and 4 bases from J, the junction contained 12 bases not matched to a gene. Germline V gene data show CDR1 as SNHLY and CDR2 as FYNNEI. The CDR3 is CASLGLGQGKYEQYF. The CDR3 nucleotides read TGTGCCAGCCTAGGACTGGGACAGGGCAAATACGAGCAGTACTTC. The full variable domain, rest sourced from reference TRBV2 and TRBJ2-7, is EPEVTQTPSHQVTQMGQEVILRCVPISNHLYFYWYRQILGQKVEFLVSFYNNEISEKSEIFDDQFSVERPDGSNFTLKIRSTKLEDSAMYFCASLGLGQGKYEQYFGPGTRLTVT.

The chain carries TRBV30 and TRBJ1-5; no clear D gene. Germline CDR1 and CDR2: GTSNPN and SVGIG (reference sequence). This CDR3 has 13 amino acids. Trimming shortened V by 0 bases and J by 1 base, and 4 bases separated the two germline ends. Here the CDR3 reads CAWSVSSNQPQHF. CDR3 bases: TGTGCCTGGAGTGTAAGCAGCAATCAGCCCCAGCATTTT.

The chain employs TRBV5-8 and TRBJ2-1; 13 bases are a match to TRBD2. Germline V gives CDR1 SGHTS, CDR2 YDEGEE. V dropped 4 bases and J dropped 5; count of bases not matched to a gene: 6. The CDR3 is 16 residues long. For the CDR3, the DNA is TGTGCCAGCAGCCTCGGGACTAGCGGGATCCACAATGAGCAGTTCTTC. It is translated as CASSLGTSGIHNEQFF.

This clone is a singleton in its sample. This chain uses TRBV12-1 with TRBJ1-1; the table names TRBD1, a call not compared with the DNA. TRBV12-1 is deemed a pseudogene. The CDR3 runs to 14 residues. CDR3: CASSPNRSNTEAFF. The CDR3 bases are TGTGCCAGCAGCCCTAACAGGTCTAACACTGAAGCTTTCTTT.

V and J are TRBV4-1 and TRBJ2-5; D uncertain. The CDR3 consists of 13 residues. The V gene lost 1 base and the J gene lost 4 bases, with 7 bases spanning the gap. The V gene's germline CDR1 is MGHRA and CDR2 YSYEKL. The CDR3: CASSQVWGETQYF. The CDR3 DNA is TGCGCCAGCAGCCAAGTTTGGGGAGAGACCCAGTACTTC.

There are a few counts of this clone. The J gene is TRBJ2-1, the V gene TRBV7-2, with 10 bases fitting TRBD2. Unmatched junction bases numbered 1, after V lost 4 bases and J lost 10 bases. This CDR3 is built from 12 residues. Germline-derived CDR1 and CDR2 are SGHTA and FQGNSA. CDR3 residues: CASSWGLAEQFF. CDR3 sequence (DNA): TGTGCCAGCAGCTGGGGACTAGCGGAGCAGTTCTTC.

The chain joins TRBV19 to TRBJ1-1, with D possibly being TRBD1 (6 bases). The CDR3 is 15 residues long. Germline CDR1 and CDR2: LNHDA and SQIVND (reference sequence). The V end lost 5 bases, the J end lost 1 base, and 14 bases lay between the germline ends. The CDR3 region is CASSADRIRNTEAFF. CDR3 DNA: TGTGCCAGTAGTGCCGACAGGATCCGGAACACTGAAGCTTTCTTT.

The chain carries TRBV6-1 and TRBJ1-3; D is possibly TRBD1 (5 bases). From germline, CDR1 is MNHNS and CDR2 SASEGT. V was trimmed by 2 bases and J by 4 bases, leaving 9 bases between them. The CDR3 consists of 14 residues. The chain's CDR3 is CASSESGKGNTIYF. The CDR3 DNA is TGTGCCAGCAGTGAATCAGGGAAAGGAAACACCATATATTTT.

CDR3: CASSVDSRLQPQHF. CDR3 sequence (DNA): TGTGCCAGCAGCGTAGATTCACGGCTTCAGCCCCAGCATTTT. The chain links TRBV9 to TRBJ1-5, with D unresolved. This CDR3 is 14 amino acids long. The germline V gene encodes CDR1 SGDLS and CDR2 YYNGEE. V was clipped by 0 bases and J by 6 bases, with 10 bases between them.

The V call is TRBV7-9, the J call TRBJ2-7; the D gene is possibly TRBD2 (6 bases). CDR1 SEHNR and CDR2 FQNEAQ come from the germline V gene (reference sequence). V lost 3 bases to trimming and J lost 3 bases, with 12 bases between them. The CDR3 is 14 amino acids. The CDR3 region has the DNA TGTGCCAGCAGCTTTTCGGGACTTGACTACGAGCAGTACTTC. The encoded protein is CASSFSGLDYEQYF.

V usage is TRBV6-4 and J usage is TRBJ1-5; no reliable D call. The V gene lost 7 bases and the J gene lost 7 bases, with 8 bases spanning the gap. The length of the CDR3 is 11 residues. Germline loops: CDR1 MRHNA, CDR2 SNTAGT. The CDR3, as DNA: TGTGCCAGCAATTTTTGCCAGCCCCAGCATTTT. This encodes CASNFCQPQHF.

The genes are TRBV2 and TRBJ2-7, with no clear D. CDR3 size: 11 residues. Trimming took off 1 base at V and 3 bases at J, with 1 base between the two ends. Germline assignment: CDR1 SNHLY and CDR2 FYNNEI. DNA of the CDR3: TGTGCCAGCAGTGAAGTCTACGAGCAGTACTTC. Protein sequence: CASSEVYEQYF. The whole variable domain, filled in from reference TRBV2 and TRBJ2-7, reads EPEVTQTPSHQVTQMGQEVILRCVPISNHLYFYWYRQILGQKVEFLVSFYNNEISEKSEIFDDQFSVERPDGSNFTLKIRSTKLEDSAMYFCASSEVYEQYFGPGTRLTVT.

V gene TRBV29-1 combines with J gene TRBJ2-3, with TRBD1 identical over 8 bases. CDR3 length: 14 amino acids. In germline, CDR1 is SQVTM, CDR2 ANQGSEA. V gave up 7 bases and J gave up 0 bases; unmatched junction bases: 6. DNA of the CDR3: TGCAGCGCACGACAGGGGATAAGCACAGATACGCAGTATTTT. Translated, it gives CSARQGISTDTQYF.

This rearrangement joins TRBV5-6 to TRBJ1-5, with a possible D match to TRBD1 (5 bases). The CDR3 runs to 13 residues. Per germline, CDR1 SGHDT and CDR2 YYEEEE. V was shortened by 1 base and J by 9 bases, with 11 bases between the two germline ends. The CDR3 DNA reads TGTGCCAGCAGCTTGAGGGACGGGAGGCCCCAGCATTTT. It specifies CASSLRDGRPQHF.

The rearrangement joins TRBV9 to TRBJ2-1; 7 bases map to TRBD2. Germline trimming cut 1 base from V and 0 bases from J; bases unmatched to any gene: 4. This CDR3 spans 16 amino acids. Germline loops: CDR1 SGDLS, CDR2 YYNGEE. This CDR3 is CASSVQGGSSYNEQFF. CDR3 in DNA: TGTGCCAGCAGCGTACAGGGCGGGAGCTCCTACAATGAGCAGTTCTTC.

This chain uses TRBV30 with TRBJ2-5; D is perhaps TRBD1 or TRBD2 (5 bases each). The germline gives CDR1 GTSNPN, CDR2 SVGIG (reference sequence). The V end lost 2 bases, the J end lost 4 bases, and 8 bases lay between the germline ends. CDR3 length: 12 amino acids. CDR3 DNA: TGTGCCTGGAGTTGGGGGAGAGAGACCCAGTACTTC. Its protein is CAWSWGRETQYF.

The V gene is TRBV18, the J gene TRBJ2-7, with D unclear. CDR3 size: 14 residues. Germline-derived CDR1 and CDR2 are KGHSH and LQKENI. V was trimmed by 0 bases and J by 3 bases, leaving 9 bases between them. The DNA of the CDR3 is TGTGCCAGCTCACCACCGGGAAGAAGCTACGAGCAGTACTTC. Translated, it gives CASSPPGRSYEQYF.

CDR3: CASSPRSDGYNEQFF. The CDR3, as DNA: TGTGCCAGCTCACCACGTAGCGATGGCTACAATGAGCAGTTCTTC. V gene TRBV18 combines with J gene TRBJ2-1, with D perhaps matching TRBD2 (5 bases). Per germline, CDR1 KGHSH and CDR2 LQKENI. V was shortened by 1 base and J by 3 bases, with 10 bases between the two germline ends. This CDR3 contains 15 residues.

CDR3 nucleotide sequence: TGTGCCAGCAGCAGCTCACCATCGGTGGTGGAGACCCAGTACTTC. Translating gives CASSSSPSVVETQYF. This chain links TRBV9 with TRBJ2-5; no firm D call. Deletions cut 4 bases from V and 5 bases from J, with 18 bases between. This CDR3 has 15 residues. Germline CDR1 and CDR2: SGDLS and YYNGEE.

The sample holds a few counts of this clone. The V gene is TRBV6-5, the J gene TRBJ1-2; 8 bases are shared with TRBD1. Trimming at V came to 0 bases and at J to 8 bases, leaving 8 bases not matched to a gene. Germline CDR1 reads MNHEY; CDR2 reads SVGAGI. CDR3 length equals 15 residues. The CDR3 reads CASSYSGQGGSGYTF. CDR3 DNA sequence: TGTGCCAGCAGTTACTCCGGACAGGGAGGATCAGGCTACACCTTC.

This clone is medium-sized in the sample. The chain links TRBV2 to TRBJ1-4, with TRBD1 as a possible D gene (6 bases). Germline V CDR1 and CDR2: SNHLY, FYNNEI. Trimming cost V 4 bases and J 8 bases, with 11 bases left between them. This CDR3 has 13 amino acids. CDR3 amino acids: CASSGLTGEKLFF. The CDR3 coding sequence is TGTGCCAGCAGTGGATTAACAGGGGAAAAACTGTTTTTT. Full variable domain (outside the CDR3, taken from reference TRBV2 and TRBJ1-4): EPEVTQTPSHQVTQMGQEVILRCVPISNHLYFYWYRQILGQKVEFLVSFYNNEISEKSEIFDDQFSVERPDGSNFTLKIRSTKLEDSAMYFCASSGLTGEKLFFGSGTQLSVL.

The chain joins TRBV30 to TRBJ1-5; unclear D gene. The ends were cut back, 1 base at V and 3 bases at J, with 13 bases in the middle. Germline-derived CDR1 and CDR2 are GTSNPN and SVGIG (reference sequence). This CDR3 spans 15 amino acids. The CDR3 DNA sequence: TGTGCCTGGAGTGCCCATGGAGGGTTCAATCAGCCCCAGCATTTT. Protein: CAWSAHGGFNQPQHF.

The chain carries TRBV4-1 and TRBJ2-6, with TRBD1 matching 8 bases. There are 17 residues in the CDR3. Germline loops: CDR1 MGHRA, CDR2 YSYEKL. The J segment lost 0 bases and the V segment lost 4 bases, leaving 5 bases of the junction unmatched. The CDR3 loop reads CASSLGTGGSGANVLTF. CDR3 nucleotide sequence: TGCGCCAGCAGCCTAGGGACAGGCGGCTCTGGGGCCAACGTCCTGACTTTC.

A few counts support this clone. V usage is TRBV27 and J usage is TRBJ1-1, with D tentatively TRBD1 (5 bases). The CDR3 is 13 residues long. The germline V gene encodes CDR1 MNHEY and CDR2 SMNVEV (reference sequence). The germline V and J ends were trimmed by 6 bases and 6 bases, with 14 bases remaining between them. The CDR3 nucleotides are TGTGCCAGCAGCGGGACGGGAGATGCTGAAGCTTTCTTT. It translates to CASSGTGDAEAFF.

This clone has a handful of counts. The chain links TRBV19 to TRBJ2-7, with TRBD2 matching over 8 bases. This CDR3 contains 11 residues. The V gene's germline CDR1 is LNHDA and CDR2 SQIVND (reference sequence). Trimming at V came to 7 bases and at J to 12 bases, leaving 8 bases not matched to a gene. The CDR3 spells CASTSGGVPYF. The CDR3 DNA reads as TGTGCCAGTACCTCGGGGGGGGTACCGTACTTC.

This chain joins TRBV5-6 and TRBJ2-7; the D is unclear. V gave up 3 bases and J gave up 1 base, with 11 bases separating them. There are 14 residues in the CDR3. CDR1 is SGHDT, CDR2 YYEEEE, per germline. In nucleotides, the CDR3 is TGTGCCAGCAGCTCCCCGATAACTTCCTACGAGCAGTACTTC. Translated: CASSSPITSYEQYF.

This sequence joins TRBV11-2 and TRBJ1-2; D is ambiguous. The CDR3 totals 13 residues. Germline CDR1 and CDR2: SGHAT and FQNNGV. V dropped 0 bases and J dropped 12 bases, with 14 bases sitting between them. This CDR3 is CASSLEAEAPHTF. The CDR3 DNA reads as TGTGCCAGCAGCTTAGAGGCTGAGGCACCGCACACCTTC.